The clone carrying this T cell receptor beta chain was picked up many times. Its antigen is not identified. This sample stems from a study of T cells in Graves' hyperthyroidism and ophthalmopathy. Study results and limitations: Separation of ophthalmopathy from stable hyperthyroidism was achieved by a 13 V-J model.

Germline V gives CDR1 DFQATT, CDR2 SNEGSKA (reference sequence). V lost 3 bases to trimming and J lost 3 bases, with 11 bases between them. This CDR3 comprises 13 residues. Amplification of TCR beta CDR3 regions used RNA as the template. In the first-round RT-PCR of the TCR CDR3, the HTBI primer set was used. TCRdb called the multiplex PCR reads again in MiXCR, with one record for every CDR3 protein. Of fewer than 750,000 distinct CDR3 sequences listed, about 14% were seen once; the top ten hold under 15%. This TCR derives from a woman aged 45 to 65 with Graves' ophthalmopathy. The rearrangement links TRBV20-1 to TRBJ1-1, with a weak D call TRBD1 (5 bases). Sequencing was done on a sample of blood. This chain's CDR3 is CSASWGIDTEAFF. Written as DNA, the CDR3 is TGCAGTGCTAGTTGGGGGATTGACACTGAAGCTTTCTTT.